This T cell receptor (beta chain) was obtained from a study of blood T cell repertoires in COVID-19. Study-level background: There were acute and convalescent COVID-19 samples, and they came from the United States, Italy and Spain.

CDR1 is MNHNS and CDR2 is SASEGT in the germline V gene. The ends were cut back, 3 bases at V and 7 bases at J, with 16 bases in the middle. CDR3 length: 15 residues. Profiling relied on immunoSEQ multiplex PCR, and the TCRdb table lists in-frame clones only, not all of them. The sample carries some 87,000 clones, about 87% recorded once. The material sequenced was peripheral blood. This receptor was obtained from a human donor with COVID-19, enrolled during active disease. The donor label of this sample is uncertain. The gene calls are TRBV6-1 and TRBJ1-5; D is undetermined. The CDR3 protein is CASSDGRGEGQPQHF. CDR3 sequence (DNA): TGTGCCAGCAGTGATGGCCGGGGAGAAGGACAGCCCCAGCATTTT.